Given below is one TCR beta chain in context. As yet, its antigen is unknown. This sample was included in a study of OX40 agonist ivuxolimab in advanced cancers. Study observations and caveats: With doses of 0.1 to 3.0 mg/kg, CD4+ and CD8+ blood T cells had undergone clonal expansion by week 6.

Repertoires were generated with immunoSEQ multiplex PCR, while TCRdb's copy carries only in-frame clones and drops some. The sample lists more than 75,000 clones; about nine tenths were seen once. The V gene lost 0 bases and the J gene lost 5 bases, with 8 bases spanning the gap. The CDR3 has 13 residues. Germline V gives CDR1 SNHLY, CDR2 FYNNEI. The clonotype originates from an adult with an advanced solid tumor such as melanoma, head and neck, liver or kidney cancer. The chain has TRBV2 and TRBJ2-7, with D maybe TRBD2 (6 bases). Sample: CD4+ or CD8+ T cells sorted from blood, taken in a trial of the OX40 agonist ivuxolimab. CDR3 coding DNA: TGTGCCAGCAGTGAAGCGTGGGAGGACGAGCAGTACTTC. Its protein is CASSEAWEDEQYF. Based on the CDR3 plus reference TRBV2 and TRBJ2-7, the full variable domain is EPEVTQTPSHQVTQMGQEVILRCVPISNHLYFYWYRQILGQKVEFLVSFYNNEISEKSEIFDDQFSVERPDGSNFTLKIRSTKLEDSAMYFCASSEAWEDEQYFGPGTRLTVT.